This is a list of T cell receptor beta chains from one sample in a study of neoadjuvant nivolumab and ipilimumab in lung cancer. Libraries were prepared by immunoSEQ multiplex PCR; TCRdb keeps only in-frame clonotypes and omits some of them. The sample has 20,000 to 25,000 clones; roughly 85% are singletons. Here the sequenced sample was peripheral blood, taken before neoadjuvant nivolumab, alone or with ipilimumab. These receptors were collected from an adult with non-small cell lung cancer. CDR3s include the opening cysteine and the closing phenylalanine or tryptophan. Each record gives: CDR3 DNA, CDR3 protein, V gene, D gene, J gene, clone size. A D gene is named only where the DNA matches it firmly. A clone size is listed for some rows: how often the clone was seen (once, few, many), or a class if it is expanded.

CDR3 DNA: TGTGCCAGCAGCTTGGGGGGGCTGAACACTGAAGCTTTCTTT; CDR3 protein: CASSLGGLNTEAFF; V gene: TRBV7-9; D gene: NA; J gene: TRBJ1-1; clone size: NA
CDR3 DNA: TGCGCCAGCACCCAGGGTAGTAATGGCTACACCTTC; CDR3 protein: CASTQGSNGYTF; V gene: TRBV5-1; D gene: NA; J gene: TRBJ1-2; clone size: NA
CDR3 DNA: TGTGCCAGCGAATCTAACTATGGCTACACCTTC; CDR3 protein: CASESNYGYTF; V gene: TRBV6-5; D gene: NA; J gene: TRBJ1-2; clone size: NA
CDR3 DNA: TGTGCCAGCAGTTTATGGGGCAGGAGCTCCTACAATGAGCAGTTCTTC; CDR3 protein: CASSLWGRSSYNEQFF; V gene: TRBV27; D gene: NA; J gene: TRBJ2-1; clone size: NA
CDR3 DNA: TGCGCCAGCAGCTTTGGGGCAAACTATGGCTACACCTTC; CDR3 protein: CASSFGANYGYTF; V gene: TRBV5-1; D gene: NA; J gene: TRBJ1-2; clone size: NA
CDR3 DNA: TGCGCCAGCAGCTTGGCCGGGGGAGGAACAGATACGCAGTATTTT; CDR3 protein: CASSLAGGGTDTQYF; V gene: TRBV5-1; D gene: NA; J gene: TRBJ2-3; clone size: NA
CDR3 DNA: TGTGCCAGCAGTTATGGACTTACCTCTGAAGCTTTCTTT; CDR3 protein: CASSYGLTSEAFF; V gene: TRBV6-5; D gene: NA; J gene: TRBJ1-1; clone size: NA
CDR3 DNA: TGTGCCAGCAGCCCCGAGACAGATACGCAGTATTTT; CDR3 protein: CASSPETDTQYF; V gene: TRBV5-5; D gene: NA; J gene: TRBJ2-3; clone size: few
CDR3 DNA: TGTGCCTGGAGTCGGTCAGGGAACACTGAAGCTTTCTTT; CDR3 protein: CAWSRSGNTEAFF; V gene: TRBV30; D gene: NA; J gene: TRBJ1-1; clone size: NA
CDR3 DNA: TGCGCCAGCAGAAGTGACCCATGGGACAGTGCTAGAGAGCAGTACTTC; CDR3 protein: CASRSDPWDSAREQYF; V gene: TRBV10-1; D gene: TRBD1; J gene: TRBJ2-7; clone size: few
CDR3 DNA: TGTGCCAGCAGCTTACAAAGGGGCACTGAAGCTTTCTTT; CDR3 protein: CASSLQRGTEAFF; V gene: TRBV7-2; D gene: NA; J gene: TRBJ1-1; clone size: NA
CDR3 DNA: TGCGCCAGCAGCCAAGGGGCGGACAGGGCAACCTACGAGCAGTACTTC; CDR3 protein: CASSQGADRATYEQYF; V gene: TRBV4-1; D gene: TRBD1; J gene: TRBJ2-7; clone size: NA
CDR3 DNA: TGTGCCAGCAGCGTAACCGGGACTAGCGGACTAGCCAAAAACATTCAGTACTTC; CDR3 protein: CASSVTGTSGLAKNIQYF; V gene: TRBV9; D gene: TRBD2; J gene: TRBJ2-4; clone size: NA
CDR3 DNA: TGTGCCAGCAGCTCCGGGACTAGCGGAGGGGATGAGCAGTTCTTC; CDR3 protein: CASSSGTSGGDEQFF; V gene: TRBV6-4; D gene: TRBD2; J gene: TRBJ2-1; clone size: once
CDR3 DNA: TGTGCCAGCAGCTTTCAAGGGGACACAGATACGCAGTATTTT; CDR3 protein: CASSFQGDTDTQYF; V gene: TRBV11-1; D gene: NA; J gene: TRBJ2-3; clone size: NA
CDR3 DNA: TGTGCCAGCAGCGTCGACAGGGCGGAAAAACTGTTTTTT; CDR3 protein: CASSVDRAEKLFF; V gene: TRBV7-2; D gene: TRBD1; J gene: TRBJ1-4; clone size: NA
CDR3 DNA: TGTGCCAGCAGTTTCCAAGCGGGGGAGACCCAGTACTTC; CDR3 protein: CASSFQAGETQYF; V gene: TRBV6-5; D gene: TRBD2; J gene: TRBJ2-5; clone size: once
CDR3 DNA: TGTGCCAGCAGCTCAACTCCGGGACAGGGATATAGCAATCAGCCCCAGCATTTT; CDR3 protein: CASSSTPGQGYSNQPQHF; V gene: TRBV7-9; D gene: TRBD1; J gene: TRBJ1-5; clone size: NA
CDR3 DNA: TGTGCCAGCAGCCCCAACCCCACGACAGCGTCCAAAGGCTACACCTTC; CDR3 protein: CASSPNPTTASKGYTF; V gene: TRBV9; D gene: NA; J gene: TRBJ1-2; clone size: NA
CDR3 DNA: TGTGCCAGCAGCTTGGGATTAGCGAGCACCTACGAGCAGTACTTC; CDR3 protein: CASSLGLASTYEQYF; V gene: TRBV5-5; D gene: NA; J gene: TRBJ2-7; clone size: NA
CDR3 DNA: TGTGCCAGCGCAAGACTCCCGAGGGGCGAGCAGTACTTC; CDR3 protein: CASARLPRGEQYF; V gene: TRBV9; D gene: NA; J gene: TRBJ2-7; clone size: once
CDR3 DNA: TGCGCCAGCAGCCAAGAGTGGGGCGGGTCCTACAATGAGCAGTTCTTC; CDR3 protein: CASSQEWGGSYNEQFF; V gene: TRBV4-1; D gene: NA; J gene: TRBJ2-1; clone size: NA
CDR3 DNA: TGTGCCAGTAGTATCGGACTAGGAAACACCGGGGAGCTGTTTTTT; CDR3 protein: CASSIGLGNTGELFF; V gene: TRBV19; D gene: TRBD2; J gene: TRBJ2-2; clone size: NA
CDR3 DNA: TGTGCCAGCAGCCCGGGAAACCAGGGTGGCTACACCTTC; CDR3 protein: CASSPGNQGGYTF; V gene: TRBV11-3; D gene: NA; J gene: TRBJ1-2; clone size: NA
CDR3 DNA: TGTGCCAGCAGCGTTAGACAGAAAGAGACCCAGTACTTC; CDR3 protein: CASSVRQKETQYF; V gene: TRBV11-2; D gene: NA; J gene: TRBJ2-5; clone size: NA
CDR3 DNA: TGTGCCAGCAGCTTCGGGGCTACTCAAGAGACCCAGTACTTC; CDR3 protein: CASSFGATQETQYF; V gene: TRBV7-2; D gene: NA; J gene: TRBJ2-5; clone size: NA
CDR3 DNA: TGTGCCAGCAGCGCGCGGGACTTGCCCCTCGAGCAGTACTTC; CDR3 protein: CASSARDLPLEQYF; V gene: TRBV7-9; D gene: NA; J gene: TRBJ2-7; clone size: NA
CDR3 DNA: TGTGCCAGCAGTGAAGGCCAACGGTACGAGCAGTACTTC; CDR3 protein: CASSEGQRYEQYF; V gene: TRBV6-1; D gene: NA; J gene: TRBJ2-7; clone size: NA